The 28 T cell receptor beta chains listed next were all sequenced from one sample in a study of blood T cell repertoires in COVID-19. Sequencing used immunoSEQ multiplex PCR; TCRdb keeps in-frame clones, though not all of them. The data show roughly 100,000 clones, with 70% to 90% seen just once and approximately 4.8% held by the top ten. Material: peripheral blood. The origin of the receptors is a woman of 80 years or more with active COVID-19.

This rearrangement joins TRBV6-5 to TRBJ2-7, with 7 bases that match TRBD1. CDR1 and CDR2 (germline): MNHEY, SVGAGI. The CDR3 sequence is 14 residues long. After removal of 4 bases from V and 7 bases from J, the junction contained 10 bases not matched to a gene. CDR3 loop: CASSSPGGSGEQYF. CDR3 DNA sequence: TGTGCCAGCAGTTCCCCAGGGGGTTCGGGTGAGCAGTACTTC.

J is TRBJ2-7 and V is TRBV20-1; D remains unclear. In germline, CDR1 is DFQATT, CDR2 SNEGSKA (reference sequence). V shed 3 bases and J shed 4 bases, with 4 bases lying between them. This CDR3 is built from 10 residues. Written as DNA, the CDR3 is TGCAGTGCTAGTCGGTACGAGCAGTACTTC. Encoded protein: CSASRYEQYF.

J is TRBJ2-1 and V is TRBV5-1; 9 bases align to TRBD2. J was trimmed by 0 bases and V by 2 bases; bases with no gene match: 9. CDR3 length: 18 amino acids. In germline, CDR1 is SGHRS, CDR2 YFSETQ. This CDR3 reads CASSFGLAGTLSYNEQFF. CDR3 DNA sequence: TGCGCCAGCAGCTTTGGGCTAGCGGGAACACTCTCCTACAATGAGCAGTTCTTC.

This clone was seen a single time. The chain recombines TRBV29-1 with TRBJ2-3; 15 bases fit TRBD2. The trim removed 7 bases at V and 8 bases at J, leaving 7 bases unmatched. This CDR3 is built from 14 residues. CDR1 SQVTM and CDR2 ANQGSEA come from the germline V gene. The CDR3 coding sequence is TGCAGCGCCTGGGCGGGACTAGCGGGAGGTACGCAGTATTTT. Encoded protein: CSAWAGLAGGTQYF.

This rearrangement joins TRBV6-2 or TRBV6-3 to TRBJ1-5; TRBD1 is a possible D gene (5 bases). The germline CDR1 and CDR2 sequences are MNHEY and SVGEGT. The CDR3 totals 14 residues. V lost 6 bases and J lost 4, with 13 bases in between. CDR3 sequence reads: CASSEGHPNQPQHF. CDR3 sequence (DNA): TGTGCCAGCAGCGAAGGACACCCAAATCAGCCCCAGCATTTT.

The chain links TRBV5-1 to TRBJ2-1; no definite D call. Germline V gives CDR1 SGHRS, CDR2 YFSETQ. V was trimmed by 7 bases and J by 7 bases, leaving 6 bases between them. The CDR3 is 10 amino acids. The chain's CDR3 is CASAGNEQFF. The DNA of the CDR3 is TGCGCCAGCGCCGGGAATGAGCAGTTCTTC.

The chain uses TRBV19 and TRBJ1-1; unclear D gene. Germline values: CDR1 LNHDA, CDR2 SQIVND (reference sequence). Trimming removed 7 bases at V and 3 bases at J, with 12 bases between. This CDR3 is 13 amino acids long. This CDR3 is CASNEGLDTEAFF. The CDR3 DNA reads as TGTGCCAGTAACGAGGGTTTGGACACTGAAGCTTTCTTT.

The V gene is TRBV7-8, the J gene TRBJ1-1; the D gene is possibly TRBD1 (6 bases). Germline V gives CDR1 SGHVS, CDR2 FQNEAQ. CDR3 size: 17 residues. Trimming pared 8 bases from V and 4 bases from J, leaving 26 bases between. The CDR3 region has the DNA TGTGCCAGCGCGACTTCGGGCAGGGGAAGATCGGGCACTGAAGCTTTCTTT. As protein: CASATSGRGRSGTEAFF.

This clone was detected only once. The rearrangement joins TRBV5-1 to TRBJ2-7; 9 bases agree with TRBD2. The germline gives CDR1 SGHRS, CDR2 YFSETQ. The CDR3 length is 14 residues. After removal of 4 bases from V and 2 bases from J, the junction contained 4 bases not matched to a gene. The CDR3 reads CASSETSGAYEQYF. In nucleotides, the CDR3 is TGCGCCAGCAGCGAGACTAGCGGTGCCTACGAGCAGTACTTC.

J is TRBJ2-7 and V is TRBV9; 7 nucleotides match TRBD2. The CDR3 has 15 amino acids. Germline V gene data show CDR1 as SGDLS and CDR2 as YYNGEE. With 3 bases clipped from V and 3 bases from J, the junction kept 9 bases outside the gene matches. CDR3 sequence (DNA): TGTGCCAGCAGCGACGGCCGGGACTATTTCTACGAGCAGTACTTC. This translates into CASSDGRDYFYEQYF.

The chain recombines TRBV4-3 with TRBJ1-4; D gene uncertain. The V gene's germline CDR1 is LGHNA and CDR2 YSLEER. V was clipped by 2 bases and J by 8 bases, with 12 bases between them. CDR3 size: 14 residues. The CDR3 region is CASSQSPSWEKLFF. The DNA of the CDR3 is TGCGCCAGCAGCCAATCCCCGAGTTGGGAAAAACTGTTTTTT.

The chain uses TRBV28 and TRBJ2-5, with 10 bases identical to TRBD2. The V and J ends lost 5 bases and 2 bases, in that order; junction bases with no gene match: 2. The CDR3 is made up of 14 amino acids. In germline, CDR1 is MDHEN, CDR2 SYDVKM. CDR3 nucleotides: TGTGCCAGCAGTAGGACTAGCGGACAAGAGACCCAGTACTTC. Translated, it gives CASSRTSGQETQYF.

The chain links TRBV5-1 to TRBJ1-1, with 9 bases fitting TRBD1. J was trimmed by 0 bases and V by 4 bases; bases with no gene match: 4. This CDR3 comprises 15 residues. Per germline, CDR1 SGHRS and CDR2 YFSETQ. The CDR3 DNA reads as TGCGCCAGCAGCACACAGGGGGCGATGAACACTGAAGCTTTCTTT. As protein: CASSTQGAMNTEAFF.

The rearrangement links TRBV28 to TRBJ2-1; 10 bases map to TRBD2. After removal of 6 bases from V and 3 bases from J, the junction contained 8 bases not matched to a gene. The CDR3 loop spans 16 amino acids. Per germline, CDR1 MDHEN and CDR2 SYDVKM. CDR3 sequence: CASSSTSGVYYNEQFF. The CDR3 DNA follows: TGTGCCAGCAGCTCTACTAGCGGGGTTTACTACAATGAGCAGTTCTTC.

This sequence joins TRBV5-1 and TRBJ2-1; 12 nucleotides align to TRBD2. J was trimmed by 10 bases and V by 4 bases; bases with no gene match: 12. The CDR3 loop spans 16 amino acids. In germline, CDR1 is SGHRS, CDR2 YFSETQ. In DNA form, the CDR3 reads TGCGCCAGCAGCCCGGGATGGCTAGCGGGAGGGCTAGAGCAGTTCTTC. This encodes CASSPGWLAGGLEQFF.

This clone turned up a few times. V and J are TRBV7-9 and TRBJ1-4, with D perhaps matching TRBD1 (6 bases). Per the germline V gene, CDR1 is SEHNR and CDR2 is FQNEAQ (reference sequence). V was pared by 4 bases and J by 4 bases, with 10 bases between. The CDR3 is made up of 14 amino acids. CDR3 in DNA: TGTGCCAGCAGCTCCCTCAGGGGTAATGAAAAACTGTTTTTT. This gives the protein CASSSLRGNEKLFF.

V and J are TRBV6-6 and TRBJ1-6; D possibly corresponds to TRBD1 (5 bases). This CDR3 spans 12 amino acids. The germline V gene encodes CDR1 MNHNY and CDR2 SVGAGI (reference sequence). V lost 2 bases and J 10 bases, leaving 6 bases between the germline ends. This chain's CDR3 is CASSYGGSPLHF. The CDR3 bases are TGTGCCAGCAGTTACGGGGGGTCACCCCTCCACTTT.

The chain links TRBV9 to TRBJ2-2; D gene unclear. The V end lost 3 bases, the J end lost 1 base, and 4 bases lay between the germline ends. The CDR3 contains 13 residues. Germline CDR1 reads SGDLS; CDR2 reads YYNGEE. Here the CDR3 DNA reads TGTGCCAGCAGCGCCCAGAACACCGGGGAGCTGTTTTTT. This translates into CASSAQNTGELFF.

This chain links TRBV20-1 with TRBJ1-4; D is ambiguous. Germline values: CDR1 DFQATT, CDR2 SNEGSKA (reference sequence). The ends were cut back, 5 bases at V and 5 bases at J, with 3 bases in the middle. The length of the CDR3 is 10 residues. The CDR3 is CSAPNEKLFF. CDR3 DNA: TGCAGTGCTCCGAATGAAAAACTGTTTTTT.

The rearrangement uses TRBV18 and TRBJ2-5; TRBD2 matches 8 bases. The germline V gene has CDR1 KGHSH and CDR2 LQKENI. The CDR3 is made up of 14 amino acids. V trimming: 6 bases; J trimming: 5 bases; junction bases outside the gene matches: 8. The CDR3 loop is CASSPGGAKETQYF. Here the CDR3 DNA reads TGTGCCAGCTCCCCCGGGGGGGCGAAGGAGACCCAGTACTTC.

This clone has only one observation. J is TRBJ1-1 and V is TRBV7-2, with 7 bases identical to TRBD1. The CDR3 is 12 amino acids. Germline lookup yields CDR1 SGHTA and CDR2 FQGNSA. J was trimmed by 9 bases and V by 5 bases; bases with no gene match: 6. This CDR3 reads CASSPGQFQAFF. In DNA, the CDR3 is TGTGCCAGCAGCCCGGGACAGTTCCAAGCTTTCTTT.

The genes are TRBV7-3 and TRBJ1-1, with TRBD1 matching 7 bases. This CDR3 has 16 residues. V shed 5 bases, J shed 3 bases, and the junction held 12 bases outside the gene matches. From germline, CDR1 is SGHTA and CDR2 FQGTGA. This CDR3 reads CASSPRARGIDTEAFF. CDR3 nucleotide sequence: TGTGCCAGCAGCCCAAGGGCCAGGGGGATCGACACTGAAGCTTTCTTT.

The J gene is TRBJ2-3, the V gene TRBV7-9, with D tentatively TRBD2 (6 bases). This CDR3 is 13 amino acids long. V lost 6 bases and J 6 bases, leaving 13 bases between the germline ends. Germline V lookup: CDR1 SEHNR, CDR2 FQNEAQ (reference sequence). The CDR3 DNA sequence: TGTGCCAGCAGGGAGGGACGCCTGGATACGCAGTATTTT. As protein: CASREGRLDTQYF.

The chain employs TRBV6-2 or TRBV6-3 and TRBJ2-2; TRBD2 agrees at 10 bases. The CDR3 consists of 15 residues. V trimming: 4 bases; J trimming: 3 bases; junction bases outside the gene matches: 2. Per the germline V gene, CDR1 is MNHEY and CDR2 is SVGEGT. CDR3 amino acids: CASSLTSGHTGELFF. The CDR3 DNA is TGTGCCAGCAGTTTGACTAGCGGGCACACCGGGGAGCTGTTTTTT.

The chain uses TRBV28 and TRBJ2-7; a weak D match, TRBD1 (5 bases). The CDR3 sequence is 14 residues long. The germline gives CDR1 MDHEN, CDR2 SYDVKM. V lost 7 bases and J lost 4, with 17 bases in between. In DNA, the CDR3 is TGTGCCAGCATTCCCCAGGGTATGAGGTACGAGCAGTACTTC. The encoded protein is CASIPQGMRYEQYF.

The chain is built from TRBV24-1 and TRBJ1-3; D not certain. From germline, CDR1 is KGHDR and CDR2 SFDVKD. The V gene lost 0 bases and the J gene lost 4 bases, with 9 bases spanning the gap. The CDR3 runs to 15 residues. In DNA form, the CDR3 reads TGTGCCACCAGTGATTTGCACGGGTGGGGAAACACCATATATTTT. Translating gives CATSDLHGWGNTIYF.

The V call is TRBV9, the J call TRBJ1-1, with D possibly matching TRBD1 (5 bases). The CDR3 length is 16 residues. The V end was cut by 0 bases, the J end by 4 bases, with 16 bases between. Germline V gene sequence: CDR1 SGDLS, CDR2 YYNGEE. The CDR3 nucleotides read TGTGCCAGCAGCGTAGCTGGGGCCCTCGTAGGCACTGAAGCTTTCTTT. Its translation is CASSVAGALVGTEAFF.

In this sample, this clone turned up once. V and J are TRBV24-1 and TRBJ2-3; 8 bases line up with TRBD1. Germline CDR1 is KGHDR and CDR2 is SFDVKD. There are 17 residues in the CDR3. The V segment lost 5 bases and the J segment 7 bases; nucleotides outside the gene matches: 16. CDR3 coding DNA: TGTGCCACCAGTGCTCTTACCGGGACAGGCCCAACAAATACGCAGTATTTT. Its protein is CATSALTGTGPTNTQYF.